These 9 T cell receptor beta chains share one sample of origin, sequenced in a study of PD-1 blockade in classical Hodgkin lymphoma. Exposure to brentuximab vedotin varied, and each patient had relapsed following autologous stem cell transplantation. Generated by immunoSEQ multiplex PCR, the TCRdb table keeps only in-frame clones and is missing some. The data hold about 21,000 clones, with approximately 74% observed a single time. The material was peripheral blood mononuclear cells (PBMCs), obtained at baseline. The receptor source for this set is a human donor with classical Hodgkin lymphoma.

The chain combines TRBV6-6 with TRBJ2-7; TRBD1 might be the D (5 bases). V dropped 0 bases and J dropped 2 bases, with 8 bases sitting between them. Germline V gives CDR1 MNHNY, CDR2 SVGAGI (reference sequence). The CDR3 is 14 residues long. The CDR3 is CASSYSGQTYEQYF. The CDR3 bases are TGTGCCAGCAGTTACTCCGGACAAACCTACGAGCAGTACTTC.

The gene calls are TRBV19 and TRBJ1-4; the D is unclear. Germline loops: CDR1 LNHDA, CDR2 SQIVND (reference sequence). This CDR3 is 16 amino acids long. Trimming left V 5 bases short and J 0 bases short, with 13 bases between. The CDR3 protein is CASSFRTNPTNEKLFF. For the CDR3, the DNA is TGTGCCAGTAGTTTCAGGACCAACCCAACTAATGAAAAACTGTTTTTT.

This chain uses TRBV4-2 with TRBJ2-1; D is undetermined. Germline V lookup: CDR1 LGHNA, CDR2 YNFKEQ. Trimming shortened V by 4 bases and J by 6 bases, and 7 bases separated the two germline ends. The CDR3 extends over 12 amino acids. CDR3 sequence reads: CASSPRTNEQFF. The CDR3 bases are TGTGCCAGCAGCCCGCGGACCAATGAGCAGTTCTTC.

This clone was recorded only once. CDR3: CASSHIGETGNEQFF. CDR3 in DNA: TGTGCCAGCAGCCATATTGGGGAGACGGGCAATGAGCAGTTCTTC. This chain uses TRBV7-3 with TRBJ2-1; weak D call: TRBD2 (5 bases). CDR1 and CDR2 from the germline V gene are SGHTA and FQGTGA. The CDR3 contains 15 residues. Trimming pared 5 bases from V and 6 bases from J, leaving 17 bases between.

The rearrangement links TRBV27 to TRBJ2-1; TRBD2 matches 8 bases. Germline CDR1 MNHEY, CDR2 SMNVEV (reference sequence). The CDR3 spans 14 residues. V shed 5 bases and J 10 bases; nucleotides not matched to a gene: 10. The DNA for the CDR3 is TGTGCCAGCAGTCCCGGGGGGGCAGGAGAAGAGCAGTTCTTC. This sequence encodes CASSPGGAGEEQFF.

The V gene is TRBV27, the J gene TRBJ2-1; 7 bases are a match to TRBD2. The J segment lost 0 bases and the V segment lost 9 bases, leaving 8 bases of the junction unmatched. The CDR3 extends over 15 amino acids. Germline loops: CDR1 MNHEY, CDR2 SMNVEV (reference sequence). CDR3: CASRLGGSSYNEQFF. The CDR3 region has the DNA TGTGCCAGTCGACTGGGCGGGAGCTCCTACAATGAGCAGTTCTTC.

This clone was seen only once. The J gene is TRBJ1-2, the V gene TRBV4-1; D is unresolved. CDR1 and CDR2 (germline): MGHRA, YSYEKL. CDR3 length: 16 residues. The V gene lost 0 bases and the J gene lost 7 bases, with 18 bases spanning the gap. The DNA for the CDR3 is TGCGCCAGCAGCCAAGAAGCCCCGCGTCGGATGGGTGGCTACACCTTC. Its protein is CASSQEAPRRMGGYTF.

This chain links TRBV7-8 with TRBJ2-1; possible D gene TRBD2, 5 bases. V was trimmed by 1 base and J by 3 bases, leaving 10 bases between them. The CDR3 extends over 15 amino acids. CDR1 and CDR2 from the germline V gene are SGHVS and FQNEAQ. The CDR3 DNA follows: TGTGCCAGCAGCTTAGATTTGGACTTCTACAATGAGCAGTTCTTC. Translation gives CASSLDLDFYNEQFF. Together with reference TRBV7-8 and TRBJ2-1, the CDR3 gives the full variable domain: GAGVSQSPRYKVAKRGQDVALRCDPISGHVSLFWYQQALGQGPEFLTYFQNEAQLDKSGLPSDRFFAERPEGSVSTLKIQRTQQEDSAVYLCASSLDLDFYNEQFFGPGTRLTVL.

The chain has TRBV5-4 and TRBJ2-1, with D maybe TRBD1 (5 bases). The V and J ends lost 3 bases and 4 bases respectively, with 8 bases between them. The CDR3 contains 13 residues. Per the germline V gene, CDR1 is SGHNT and CDR2 is YYREEE (reference sequence). CDR3 sequence: CASSWGKYNEQFF. CDR3 nucleotides: TGTGCCAGCAGCTGGGGCAAATACAATGAGCAGTTCTTC.